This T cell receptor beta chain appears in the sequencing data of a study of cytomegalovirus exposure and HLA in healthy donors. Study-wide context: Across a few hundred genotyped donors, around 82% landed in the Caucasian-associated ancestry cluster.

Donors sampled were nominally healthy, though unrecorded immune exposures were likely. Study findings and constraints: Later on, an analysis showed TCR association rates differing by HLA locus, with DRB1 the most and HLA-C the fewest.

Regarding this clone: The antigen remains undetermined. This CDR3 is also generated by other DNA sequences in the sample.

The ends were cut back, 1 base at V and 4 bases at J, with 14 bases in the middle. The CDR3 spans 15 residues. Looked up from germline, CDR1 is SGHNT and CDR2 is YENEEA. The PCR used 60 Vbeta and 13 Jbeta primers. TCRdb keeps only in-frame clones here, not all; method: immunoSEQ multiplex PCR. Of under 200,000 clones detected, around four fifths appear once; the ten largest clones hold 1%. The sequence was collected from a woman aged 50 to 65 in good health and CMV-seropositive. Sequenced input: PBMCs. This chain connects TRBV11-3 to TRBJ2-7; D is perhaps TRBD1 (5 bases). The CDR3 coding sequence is TGTGCCAGCAGCTTAGTTGTTAGACAGTATTACGAGCAGTACTTC. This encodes CASSLVVRQYYEQYF.